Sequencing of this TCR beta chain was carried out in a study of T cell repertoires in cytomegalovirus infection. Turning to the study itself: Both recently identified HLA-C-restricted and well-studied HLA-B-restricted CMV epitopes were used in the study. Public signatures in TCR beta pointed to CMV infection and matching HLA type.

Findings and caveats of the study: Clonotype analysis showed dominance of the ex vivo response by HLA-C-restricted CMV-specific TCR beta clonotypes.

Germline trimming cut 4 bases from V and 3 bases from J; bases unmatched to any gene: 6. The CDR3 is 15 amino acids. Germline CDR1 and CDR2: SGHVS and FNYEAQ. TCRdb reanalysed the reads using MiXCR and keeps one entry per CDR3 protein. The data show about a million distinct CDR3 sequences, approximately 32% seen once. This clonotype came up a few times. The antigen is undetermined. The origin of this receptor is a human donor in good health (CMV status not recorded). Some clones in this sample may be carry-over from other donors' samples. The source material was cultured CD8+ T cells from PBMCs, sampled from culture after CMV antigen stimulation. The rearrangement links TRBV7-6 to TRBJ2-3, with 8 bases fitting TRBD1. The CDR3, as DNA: TGTGCCAGCAGCTGGACAGGGTCGCGGACAGATACGCAGTATTTT. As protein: CASSWTGSRTDTQYF. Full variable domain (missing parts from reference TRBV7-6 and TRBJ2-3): GAGVSQSPRYKVTKRGQDVALRCDPISGHVSLYWYRQALGQGPEFLTYFNYEAQQDKSGLPNDRFSAERPEGSISTLTIQRTEQRDSAMYRCASSWTGSRTDTQYFGPGTRLTVL.